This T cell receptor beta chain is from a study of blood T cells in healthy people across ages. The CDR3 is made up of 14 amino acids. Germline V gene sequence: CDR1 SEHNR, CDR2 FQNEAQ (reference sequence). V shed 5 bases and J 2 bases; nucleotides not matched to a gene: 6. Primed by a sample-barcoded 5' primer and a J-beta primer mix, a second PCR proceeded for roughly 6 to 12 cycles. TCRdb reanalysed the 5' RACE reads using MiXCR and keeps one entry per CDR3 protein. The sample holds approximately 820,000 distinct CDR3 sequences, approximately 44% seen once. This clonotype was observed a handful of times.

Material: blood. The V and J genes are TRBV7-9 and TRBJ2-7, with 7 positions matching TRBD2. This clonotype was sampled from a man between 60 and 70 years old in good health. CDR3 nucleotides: TGTGCCAGCAGCCAACGGGCGGGAGCCTACGAGCAGTACTTC. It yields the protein CASSQRAGAYEQYF.